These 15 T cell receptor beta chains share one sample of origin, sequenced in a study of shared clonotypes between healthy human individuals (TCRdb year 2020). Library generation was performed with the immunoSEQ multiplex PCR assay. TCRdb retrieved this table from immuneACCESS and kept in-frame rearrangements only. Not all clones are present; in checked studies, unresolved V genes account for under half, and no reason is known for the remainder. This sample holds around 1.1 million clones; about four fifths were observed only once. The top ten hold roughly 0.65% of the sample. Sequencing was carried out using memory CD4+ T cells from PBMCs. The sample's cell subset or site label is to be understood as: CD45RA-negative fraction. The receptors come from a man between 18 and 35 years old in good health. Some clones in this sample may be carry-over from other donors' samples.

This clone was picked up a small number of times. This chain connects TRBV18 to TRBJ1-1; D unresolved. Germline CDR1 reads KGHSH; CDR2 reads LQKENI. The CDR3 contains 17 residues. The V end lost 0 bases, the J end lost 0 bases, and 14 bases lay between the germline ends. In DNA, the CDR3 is TGTGCCAGCTCACCACCTACACGGGGTGGGATGAACACTGAAGCTTTCTTT. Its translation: CASSPPTRGGMNTEAFF.

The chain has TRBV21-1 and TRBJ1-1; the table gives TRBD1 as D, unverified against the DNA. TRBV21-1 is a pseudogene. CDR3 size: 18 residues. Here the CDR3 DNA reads TGTGCCAGCAGCAAACCGAAACAGGGGGACTTGAGACTCACTGAAGCTTTCTTT. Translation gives CASSKPKQGDLRLTEAFF.

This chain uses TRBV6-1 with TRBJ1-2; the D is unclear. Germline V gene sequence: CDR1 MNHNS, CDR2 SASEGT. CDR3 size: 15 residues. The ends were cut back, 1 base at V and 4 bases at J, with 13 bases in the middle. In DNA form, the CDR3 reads TGTGCCAGCAGTGAAGGTATCGGGCAAATCTATGGCTACACCTTC. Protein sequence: CASSEGIGQIYGYTF.

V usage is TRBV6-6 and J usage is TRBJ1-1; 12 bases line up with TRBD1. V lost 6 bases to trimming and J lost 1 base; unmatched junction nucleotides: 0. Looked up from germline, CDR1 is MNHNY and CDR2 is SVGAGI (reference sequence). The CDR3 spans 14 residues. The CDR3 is CASRGQGANTEAFF. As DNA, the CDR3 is TGTGCCAGCAGGGGACAGGGGGCGAACACTGAAGCTTTCTTT.

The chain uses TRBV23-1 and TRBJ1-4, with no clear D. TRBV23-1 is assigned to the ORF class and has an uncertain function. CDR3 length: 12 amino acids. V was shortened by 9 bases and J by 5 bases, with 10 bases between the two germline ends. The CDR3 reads CASNQSNEKLFF. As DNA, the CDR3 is TGCGCCAGTAATCAGTCAAATGAAAAACTGTTTTTT.

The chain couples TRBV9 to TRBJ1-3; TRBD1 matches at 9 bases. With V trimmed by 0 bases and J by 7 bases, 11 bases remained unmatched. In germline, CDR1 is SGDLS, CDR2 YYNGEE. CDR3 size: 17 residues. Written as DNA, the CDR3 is TGTGCCAGCAGCGTAGATGGGACAGGGACCGCGCGTAACACCATATATTTT. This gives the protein CASSVDGTGTARNTIYF.

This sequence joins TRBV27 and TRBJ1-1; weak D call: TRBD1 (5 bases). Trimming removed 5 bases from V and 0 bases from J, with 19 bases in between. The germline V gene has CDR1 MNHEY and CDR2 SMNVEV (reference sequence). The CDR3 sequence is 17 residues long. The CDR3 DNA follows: TGTGCCAGCAGTCCCAAGGGTGCAGGGTTCATGAACACTGAAGCTTTCTTT. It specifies CASSPKGAGFMNTEAFF.

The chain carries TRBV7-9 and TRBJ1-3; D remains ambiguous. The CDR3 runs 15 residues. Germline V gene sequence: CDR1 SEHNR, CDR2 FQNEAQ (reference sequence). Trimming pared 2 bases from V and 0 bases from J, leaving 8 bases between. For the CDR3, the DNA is TGTGCCAGCAGCTTAAGCCGGAACTCTGGAAACACCATATATTTT. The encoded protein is CASSLSRNSGNTIYF.

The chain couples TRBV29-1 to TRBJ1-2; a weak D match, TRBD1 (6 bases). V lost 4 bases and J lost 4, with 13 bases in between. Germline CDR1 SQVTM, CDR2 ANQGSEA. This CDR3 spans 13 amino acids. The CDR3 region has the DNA TGCAGCGTTGCCCAGGGGCAGACCTATGGCTACACCTTC. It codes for CSVAQGQTYGYTF.

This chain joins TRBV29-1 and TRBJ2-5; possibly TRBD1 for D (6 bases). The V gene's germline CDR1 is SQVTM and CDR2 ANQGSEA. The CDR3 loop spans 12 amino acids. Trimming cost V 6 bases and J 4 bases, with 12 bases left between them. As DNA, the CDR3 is TGCAGCGTCTCGTGGACAGCAGAGACCCAGTACTTC. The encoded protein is CSVSWTAETQYF.

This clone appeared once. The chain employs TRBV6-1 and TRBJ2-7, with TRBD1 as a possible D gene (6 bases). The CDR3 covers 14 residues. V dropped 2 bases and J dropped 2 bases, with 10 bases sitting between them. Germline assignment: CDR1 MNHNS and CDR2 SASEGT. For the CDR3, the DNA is TGTGCCAGCAGTGAATTCAGGGGACCCTACGAGCAGTACTTC. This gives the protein CASSEFRGPYEQYF.

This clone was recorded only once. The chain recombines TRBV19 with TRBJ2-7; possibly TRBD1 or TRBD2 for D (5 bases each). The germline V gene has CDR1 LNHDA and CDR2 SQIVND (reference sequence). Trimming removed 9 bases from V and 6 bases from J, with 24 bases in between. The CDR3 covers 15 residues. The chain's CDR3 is CASSFTRDPASEQYF. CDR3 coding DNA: TGTGCCAGCAGCTTCACCCGGGACCCAGCCTCCGAGCAGTACTTC.

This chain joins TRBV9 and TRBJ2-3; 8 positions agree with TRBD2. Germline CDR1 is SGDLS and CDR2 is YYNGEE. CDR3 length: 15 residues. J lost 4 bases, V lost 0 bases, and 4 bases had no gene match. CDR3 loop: CASSVGSGSPDTQYF. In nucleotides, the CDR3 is TGTGCCAGCAGCGTAGGGAGCGGGAGCCCAGATACGCAGTATTTT.

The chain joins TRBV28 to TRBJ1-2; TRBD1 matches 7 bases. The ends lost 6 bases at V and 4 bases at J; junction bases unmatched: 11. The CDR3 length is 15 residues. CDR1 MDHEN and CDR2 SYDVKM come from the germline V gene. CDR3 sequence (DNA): TGTGCCAGCAGCCGCACAGGGGTGGGCGTCTATGGCTACACCTTC. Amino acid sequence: CASSRTGVGVYGYTF.

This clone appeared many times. The CDR3, as DNA: TGTGCCAGCAGCACCAGGGTAAATAAGTACGAGCAGTACTTC. Translation: CASSTRVNKYEQYF. The J gene is TRBJ2-7, the V gene TRBV7-2; tentatively, D is TRBD1 (5 bases). The CDR3 contains 14 residues. Germline CDR1 and CDR2: SGHTA and FQGNSA. Trimming left V 5 bases short and J 4 bases short, with 15 bases between.